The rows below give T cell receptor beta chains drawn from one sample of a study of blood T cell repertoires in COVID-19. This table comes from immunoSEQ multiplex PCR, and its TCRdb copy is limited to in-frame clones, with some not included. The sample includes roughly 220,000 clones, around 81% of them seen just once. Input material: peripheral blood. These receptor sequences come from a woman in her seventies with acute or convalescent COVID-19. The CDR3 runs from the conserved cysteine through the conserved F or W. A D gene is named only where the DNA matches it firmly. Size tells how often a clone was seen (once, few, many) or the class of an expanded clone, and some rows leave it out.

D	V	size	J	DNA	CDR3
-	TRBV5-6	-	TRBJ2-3	TGTGCCAGCAGCTTGGGAAACAGACAGGTGCAGTATTTT	CASSLGNRQVQYF
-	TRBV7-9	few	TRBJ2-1	TGTGCCAGCAGCCACAGGACGGTCGAGGCGGGGGAGCAGTTCTTC	CASSHRTVEAGEQFF
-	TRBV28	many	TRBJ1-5	TGTGCCAGCAGTTTACAGGATAGCAATCAGCCCCAGCATTTT	CASSLQDSNQPQHF
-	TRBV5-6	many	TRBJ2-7	TGTGCCAGCAGCCGAACCGGGTCCAACACCTACGAGCAGTACTTC	CASSRTGSNTYEQYF
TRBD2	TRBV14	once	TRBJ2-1	TGTGCCAGCAGCCAATCCGGGACTAGCCGGTACAATGAGCAGTTCTTC	CASSQSGTSRYNEQFF
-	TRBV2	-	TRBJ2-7	TGTGCCAGCACCCCGTATGGGACATCCTCCTACGAGCAGTACTTC	CASTPYGTSSYEQYF
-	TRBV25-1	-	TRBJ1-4	TGTGCCAGCAGACAGCAGGGGCCCAATGAAAAACTGTTTTTT	CASRQQGPNEKLFF
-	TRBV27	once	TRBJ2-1	TGTGCCAGCAGGGAACAGTACAATGAGCAGTTCTTC	CASREQYNEQFF
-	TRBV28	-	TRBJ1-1	TGTGCCAGCAATTCGCCTAGGAACACTGAAGCTTTCTTT	CASNSPRNTEAFF
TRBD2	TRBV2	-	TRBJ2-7	TGTGCCAGCAGTGGTAGCGGGAGACCCTACGAGCAGTACTTC	CASSGSGRPYEQYF
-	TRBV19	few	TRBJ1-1	TGTGCCAGTATCCTGACAGCCATGAACACTGAAGCTTTCTTT	CASILTAMNTEAFF
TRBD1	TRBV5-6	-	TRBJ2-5	TGTGCCAGCAGCTTGGCCGTGACAGGGTTTTTCGAAGAGACCCAGTACTTC	CASSLAVTGFFEETQYF
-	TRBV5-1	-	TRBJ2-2	TGCGCCAGCACCCCTGGACAAGAGAACACCGGGGAGCTGTTTTTT	CASTPGQENTGELFF
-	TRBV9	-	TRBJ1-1	TGTGCCAGCAGCGTAGCAGATAAAAAGAACACTGAAGCTTTCTTT	CASSVADKKNTEAFF
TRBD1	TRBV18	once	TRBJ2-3	TGTGCCAGCTCAAGACAGGGAGATACGCAGTATTTT	CASSRQGDTQYF
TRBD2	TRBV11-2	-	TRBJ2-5	TGTGCCAGCAGCTTACCGGCGGGAGGGCCGAGGGAGACCCAGTACTTC	CASSLPAGGPRETQYF
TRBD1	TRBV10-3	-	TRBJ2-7	TGTGCCATCAGTGATGGGACAGAGCTACGATGGTACTTC	CAISDGTELRWYF
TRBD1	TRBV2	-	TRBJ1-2	TGTGCCACCCACTCCGGGACAGGGGATGCCTACACCTTC	CATHSGTGDAYTF
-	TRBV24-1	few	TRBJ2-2	TGTGCCACCAGTGACGTCCCGGCAGGCCAGGGCGGGGAGCTGTTTTTT	CATSDVPAGQGGELFF
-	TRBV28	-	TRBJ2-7	TGTGCCAGCAGTTTCGAACTAGCCGGCTACGAGCAGTACTTC	CASSFELAGYEQYF
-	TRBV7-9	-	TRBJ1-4	TGTGCCAGCAGCCCCCAGGGTGAAAAACTGTTTTTT	CASSPQGEKLFF
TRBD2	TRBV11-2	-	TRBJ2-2	TGTGCCAGCAGCTTTCCGGGACTAGCGGGAGCATCCCACACCGGGGAGCTGTTTTTT	CASSFPGLAGASHTGELFF
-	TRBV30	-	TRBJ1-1	TGTGCCTGGAGTGTAGATGTTGAGGCTTTCTTT	CAWSVDVEAFF
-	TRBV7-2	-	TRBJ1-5	TGTGCCAGCTGTCCACAGACCAATCAGCCCCAGCATTTT	CASCPQTNQPQHF
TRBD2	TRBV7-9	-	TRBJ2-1	TGTGCCAGCAGCTTAATTCTAGCGGGCTACAATGAGCAGTTCTTC	CASSLILAGYNEQFF
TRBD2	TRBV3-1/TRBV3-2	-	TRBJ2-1	TGTGCCAGCAGCCAAGACACCGCCCAGCGGGGCAATGAGCAGTTCTTC	CASSQDTAQRGNEQFF
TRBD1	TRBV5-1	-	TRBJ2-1	TGCGCCAGCAGCTCCACCTTCAGACAGGGCTTTTCCTACAATGAGCAGTTCTTC	CASSSTFRQGFSYNEQFF
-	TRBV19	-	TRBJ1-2	TGTGCCAGTAGTCCGCTCGGGTCAGCTAACTATGGCTACACCTTC	CASSPLGSANYGYTF
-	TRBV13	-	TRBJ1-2	TGTGCCAGCAGCCCCAGGCGGGGGCTGGATGGCTACACCTTC	CASSPRRGLDGYTF
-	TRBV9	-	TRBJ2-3	TGTGCCAGCAGCCCCAGTCCAAGCACAGATACGCAGTATTTT	CASSPSPSTDTQYF
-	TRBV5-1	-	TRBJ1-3	TGCGCCAGCAGCCCGATGACAGGCAACTCTGGAAACACCATATATTTT	CASSPMTGNSGNTIYF
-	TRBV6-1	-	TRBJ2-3	TGTGCCAGCAGTTCCCCGGCTAGCGGCACAGATACGCAGTATTTT	CASSSPASGTDTQYF